This TCR beta chain was recorded in a study of blood T cell repertoires in COVID-19. Assay used: immunoSEQ multiplex PCR; TCRdb lists only in-frame clones, some missing. The sample has around 70,000 clones, more than 75% seen once. The CDR3 contains 16 residues. Sequencing used peripheral blood. The sequence was collected from a human donor in a cohort sampled during active COVID-19. This chain joins TRBV21-1 and TRBJ2-7; the table gives TRBD1 as D, unverified against the DNA. TRBV21-1 is labeled a pseudogene. Here the CDR3 reads CASSKAGGQESYEQYF. DNA of the CDR3: TGTGCCAGCAGCAAAGCAGGCGGACAGGAGTCCTACGAGCAGTACTTC.